This T cell receptor beta chain was identified in a study of blood T cells in healthy people across ages (dated by TCRdb to between 2014 and 2017). Turning to the overall study: In model experiments, template switching captured about one uniquely barcoded TCR beta cDNA molecule for every two T cells. The study analyzed two additional independent replicas of 1 million unique cDNA reads from the same blood draw for two donors, one aged 18 to 30 and one aged 80 or older. To avoid experimental bias, donors of different ages were spread randomly across the sequencing lanes. The donors were divided into four age groups: young (average around 16 years), middle-aged (about 40), aged (approximately 62) and long-lived (nearly 85). The study measured age-related changes in TCR beta repertoire diversity using deep sequencing normalized with unique cDNA molecular identifiers.

The roughly 39 donors, aged about 6 to 100 years, were systemically healthy Caucasian individuals from Russia. Each donor gave 8 to 10 milliliters of peripheral blood, drawn into EDTA-treated Vacutainer tubes. PBMCs were isolated by Ficoll-Paque density-gradient centrifugation, with at least 6.5 million obtained per sample. Trizol reagent was used to extract total RNA from the PBMCs, yielding at least 6 micrograms per sample. Naive CD45RAhigh/CD27high T cell percentages were measured by flow cytometry on a PBMC aliquot from every donor. This clonotype was seen more than once but under ten times. Its target antigen remains unknown. Nothing much larger sits one base from this clone, and base qualities are not available. What the study reported, not specific to this receptor: Donor CMV infection status was unknown, potentially confounding age-related changes in expanded clonotypes. Conclusive comparison of naive and antigen-experienced compartments was prevented by the profiling of bulk unsorted PBMCs. There was a strong correlation between observed TCR beta diversity and the percentage of naive T cells measured by flow cytometry. Estimates of total diversity based on one million sequenced T cells were regarded as lower bounds and as underestimates. Observed TCR beta diversity per million T cells fell roughly linearly with age, and a significant reduction was already apparent by age around 36. Compared with the aged group, the long-lived group had more naive CD4+ T cells, fewer expanded clones and increased TCR diversity, a pattern suggesting age selection.

From a lookup of the germline V gene, CDR1 and CDR2 are SGDLS and YYNGEE. Between the V and J ends, shortened by 0 bases and 0 bases respectively, the junction contains 13 bases. From the cysteine through the phenylalanine, the CDR3 covers 18 amino acids. Only the CDR3 DNA stays, 54 bases, in frame from base 1. The receptor library was made with 5' RACE. A second PCR of roughly 7 to 12 cycles was performed with a sample-barcoded 5' primer and a J-beta primer mix. Each TCR beta cDNA molecule received a unique molecular identifier from a template-switch 5' adaptor carrying 12 random nucleotides. Each sample yielded at least 3 million CDR3-containing paired-end reads. The Mint cDNA synthesis kit, primed by a TRBC-specific oligonucleotide, was used to synthesize first-strand cDNA from all RNA. Following uracil-DNA glycosylase treatment, all cDNA underwent a first 18-cycle PCR with the universal primers M1SS and BC2_uni_R. The authors' analysis ran thus. Each sample was normalized by randomly selecting 1 million high-quality reads, each carrying a distinct molecular identifier. Instead of being binned into consensus sequences, reads that shared molecular identifiers were thrown out. MiTCR, set to a Q25 quality threshold and the strictest error-elimination algorithm, was used for CDR3 identification, clonotype clustering and error correction. A nonparametric unseen species model with Euler transformation was used to estimate lower-bound total TCR beta diversity. TCRdb cleaned the public reads at Q25 with fastp, built clones with MiXCR and kept in-frame beta chains. Every entry covers one CDR3 protein and lists the most common genes and DNA from its rows. TCRdb's processing, not the study's, gives the V and J calls here. Counted in this sample were fewer than 2 million distinct CDR3 sequences; 30% to 40% of them appeared once. The ten largest clonotypes hold 23% of the sample.

The rearrangement combines TRBV9 with TRBJ1-6; the D gene identity is not certain. What was sequenced was blood. The sequence was obtained from a human donor in good health. The CDR3 protein sequence reads: CASSVAGDSSSYNSPLHF. The DNA sequence reads TGTGCCAGCAGCGTAGCTGGTGACTCGAGCTCCTATAATTCACCCCTCCACTTT. The CDR3, completed at both ends by the reference TRBV9 and TRBJ1-6 genes, gives the full variable domain DSGVTQTPKHLITATGQRVTLRCSPRSGDLSVYWYQQSLDQGLQFLIQYYNGEERAKGNILERFSAQQFPDLHSELNLSSLELGDSALYFCASSVAGDSSSYNSPLHFGNGTRLTVT.